The rows below give T cell receptor beta chains drawn from one sample of a study of PD-1 blockade in classical Hodgkin lymphoma. Sequencing used immunoSEQ multiplex PCR; TCRdb keeps in-frame clones, though not all of them. The data hold some 100,000 clones, with over 85% observed a single time. This specimen was peripheral blood mononuclear cells (PBMCs), taken at baseline. These receptors originate from a human donor with classical Hodgkin lymphoma. Both conserved end residues are part of each CDR3. D genes are given only for firm matches. Clone size is shown for a subset of rows, as once, few, many or a class of expanded clone.

j_gene,abundance,d_gene,v_gene,CDR3aa,CDR3nt
TRBJ2-1,-,TRBD2,TRBV2,CASTNIAGGLNEQFF,TGTGCCAGCACTAATATAGCGGGAGGGTTGAATGAGCAGTTCTTC
TRBJ1-2,-,-,TRBV19,CASNPGQDSYGYTF,TGTGCCAGTAATCCGGGACAAGACAGCTATGGCTACACCTTC
TRBJ2-3,-,-,TRBV5-1,CASSPGTDTQYF,TGCGCCAGCAGCCCGGGGACGGATACGCAGTATTTT
TRBJ1-2,-,-,TRBV5-1,CARTREAGYTF,TGCGCCAGAACGAGGGAGGCCGGCTACACCTTC
TRBJ1-1,-,-,TRBV5-1,CASSFEGARDGAFF,TGCGCCAGCAGCTTTGAAGGGGCAAGAGATGGAGCTTTCTTT
TRBJ2-2,once,TRBD1,TRBV5-1,CASREGQGDSGELFF,TGCGCCAGCAGAGAGGGACAGGGTGATTCCGGGGAGCTGTTTTTT
TRBJ2-3,-,TRBD2,TRBV5-6,CASSPEGGTPTDTQYF,TGTGCCAGCAGCCCGGAGGGAGGGACGCCCACAGATACGCAGTATTTT
TRBJ2-5,-,-,TRBV6-6,CASSYNREGEAQYF,TGTGCCAGCAGCTATAACAGGGAGGGGGAGGCCCAGTACTTC
TRBJ2-1,-,-,TRBV9,CASSGGWPYNEQFF,TGTGCCAGCAGCGGCGGTTGGCCCTACAATGAGCAGTTCTTC
TRBJ2-7,-,TRBD1,TRBV10-3,CAISGTGSSYEQYF,TGTGCCATCAGTGGGACAGGGAGCTCCTACGAGCAGTACTTC
TRBJ1-1,-,TRBD1,TRBV28,CASSFAGTGTNTEAFF,TGTGCCAGCAGTTTCGCCGGGACAGGTACGAACACTGAAGCTTTCTTT
TRBJ1-2,-,TRBD1,TRBV15,CATSRSKDRGYYGYTF,TGTGCCACCAGCAGAAGCAAGGACAGGGGGTACTATGGCTACACCTTC
TRBJ1-1,-,TRBD1,TRBV5-8,CASSYRDRGFF,TGTGCCAGCAGCTACCGGGACAGGGGTTTCTTT
TRBJ1-3,-,-,TRBV5-1,CASSFSIGSENTIYF,TGCGCCAGCAGCTTTAGCATAGGGAGCGAAAACACCATATATTTT
TRBJ2-7,-,TRBD1,TRBV5-1,CASSPTDRGYEQYF,TGCGCCAGCAGCCCTACGGACAGGGGCTACGAGCAGTACTTC
TRBJ2-2,-,-,TRBV29-1,CSAAGSGYRELFF,TGCAGCGCAGCCGGTAGTGGGTATCGGGAGCTGTTTTTT
TRBJ2-7,-,-,TRBV6-5,CASSLGLSSYEQYF,TGTGCCAGCAGTTTAGGACTAAGCTCCTACGAGCAGTACTTC
TRBJ2-7,-,-,TRBV16,CASSQYGAGYEQYF,TGTGCCAGCAGCCAATACGGGGCCGGCTACGAGCAGTACTTC
TRBJ1-1,-,-,TRBV27,CASSSPPRFEAFF,TGTGCCAGCAGTTCCCCCCCTCGATTTGAAGCTTTCTTT
TRBJ1-2,-,-,TRBV30,CAWTPGLYGYTF,TGTGCCTGGACCCCGGGACTCTATGGCTACACCTTC
TRBJ2-1,-,-,TRBV25-1,CASSRYNEQFF,TGTGCCAGCAGCCGATACAATGAGCAGTTCTTC
TRBJ1-5,-,-,TRBV30,CAWDSLNQPQHF,TGTGCCTGGGACAGCCTTAATCAGCCCCAGCATTTT